The clone carrying this T cell receptor (beta chain) turned up a few times. Trimming pared 6 bases from V and 3 bases from J, leaving 18 bases between. The CDR3 spans 16 residues. Per germline, CDR1 LNHDA and CDR2 SQIVND (reference sequence). This entry belongs to a study of blood T cell repertoires in COVID-19. In the source study's methods: Amplifying reference gene primers gave estimates of nucleated cell counts. TCRdb's copy holds only in-frame clones and misses some; the assay was immunoSEQ multiplex PCR. V, J and clone size derive from that table, while D and trimming were established from the DNA sequence. The sample consists of approximately 120,000 clones, roughly 90% of them appearing once.

This TCR was recovered from a man aged 50 to 59 with COVID-19, enrolled during active disease. V is TRBV19 and J is TRBJ1-5; D is perhaps TRBD1 (6 bases). The sample taken for sequencing was peripheral blood. The CDR3 DNA is TGTGCCAGTAGCCGTTCCCTCAACAGGGACAATCAGCCCCAGCATTTT. Translation gives CASSRSLNRDNQPQHF.